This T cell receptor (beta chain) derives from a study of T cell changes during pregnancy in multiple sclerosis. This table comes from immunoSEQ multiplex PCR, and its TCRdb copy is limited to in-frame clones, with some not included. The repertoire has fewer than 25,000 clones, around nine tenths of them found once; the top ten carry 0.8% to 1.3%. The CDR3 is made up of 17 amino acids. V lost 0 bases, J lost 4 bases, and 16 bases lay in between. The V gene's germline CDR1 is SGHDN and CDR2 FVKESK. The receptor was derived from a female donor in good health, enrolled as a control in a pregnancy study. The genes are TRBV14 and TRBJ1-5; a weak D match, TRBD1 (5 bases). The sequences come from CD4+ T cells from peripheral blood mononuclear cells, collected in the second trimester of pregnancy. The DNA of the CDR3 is TGTGCCAGCAGCCAAGAAGGTGGCAGGGCAGGGAATCAGCCCCAGCATTTT. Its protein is CASSQEGGRAGNQPQHF.